These 7 T cell receptor beta chains came from one sample sequenced in a study of blood T cells in healthy people across ages. Sample-barcoded 5' priming and a J-beta primer mix drove a second PCR of 7 to 11 cycles. TCRdb redid the calling of the 5' RACE reads with MiXCR, one entry per CDR3 protein. The sample lists about 1.7 million distinct CDR3 sequences; about 28% were seen once. The specimen was blood. The receptors here all came from a woman in her twenties or thirties in good health.

This clonotype was seen a handful of times. The chain joins TRBV29-1 to TRBJ1-2; TRBD1 aligns across 7 bases. This CDR3 is 15 amino acids long. The germline V gene has CDR1 SQVTM and CDR2 ANQGSEA. V shed 0 bases and J 2 bases; nucleotides not matched to a gene: 6. This CDR3 reads CSVEERDSANYGYTF. CDR3 in DNA: TGCAGCGTTGAAGAAAGGGACAGCGCAAACTATGGCTACACCTTC.

A remark on this clonotype: The CDR3 does not close with the conserved phenylalanine or tryptophan, likely indicating a read error. The chain combines TRBV20-1 with TRBJ2-5, with no clear D. CDR1 DFQATT and CDR2 SNEGSKA come from the germline V gene (reference sequence). This CDR3 comprises 13 residues. The CDR3 DNA reads as TGCAGGGCCGTTGATGGATCTCAAGAGACCCAGTACTGC. It yields the protein CRAVDGSQETQYC.

This clonotype was counted a few times. This chain uses TRBV12-3 or TRBV12-4 with TRBJ2-3; 13 bases are shared with TRBD2. J gave up 3 bases and V 7 bases, and 1 base lay outside the gene matches. The CDR3 runs 14 residues. CDR3 sequence (DNA): TGTGCCAGCACGGGACTAGCGGGAACAGATACGCAGTATTTT. Amino acid sequence: CASTGLAGTDTQYF.

This clonotype appeared a few times. The chain uses TRBV6-5 and TRBJ2-7; 7 bases line up with TRBD2. The V gene end was trimmed by 6 bases and the J gene end by 0 bases; junction bases not matched to a gene: 5. Germline assignment: CDR1 MNHEY and CDR2 SVGAGI. The CDR3 extends over 14 amino acids. The CDR3 protein is CASSASGASYEQYF. CDR3 coding DNA: TGTGCCAGCAGCGCTAGCGGTGCCTCCTACGAGCAGTACTTC.

In this sample, this clonotype turned up a few times. This rearrangement joins TRBV28 to TRBJ2-4; D call uncertain. The J call is uncertain, as TRBJ2-7 better fits the DNA end. CDR1 is MDHEN, CDR2 SYDVKM, per germline. The CDR3 runs 14 residues. CDR3 sequence (DNA): TGTGCCAGCAGCTCAGCCGGTCCCCCGAACGAGCAGTACTTC. It codes for CASSSAGPPNEQYF.

This clonotype has at least ten counts. V gene TRBV7-2 combines with J gene TRBJ2-5; D not certain. CDR1 SGHTA and CDR2 FQGNSA come from the germline V gene. CDR3 length equals 14 residues. V lost 1 base to trimming and J lost 1 base, with 7 bases between them. In DNA, the CDR3 is TGTGCCAGCAGCTTAGAATTCGCCCAAGAGACCCAGTACTTC. Protein product: CASSLEFAQETQYF. Together with reference TRBV7-2 and TRBJ2-5, the CDR3 gives the full variable domain: GAGVSQSPSNKVTEKGKDVELRCDPISGHTALYWYRQSLGQGLEFLIYFQGNSAPDKSGLPSDRFSAERTGGSVSTLTIQRTQQEDSAVYLCASSLEFAQETQYFGPGTRLLVL.

In its sample, this clonotype was seen a few times. The rearrangement uses TRBV6-5 and TRBJ1-1, with D tentatively TRBD1 (5 bases). V was clipped by 5 bases and J by 6 bases, with 7 bases between them. Germline V gene lookup returns CDR1 MNHEY and CDR2 SVGAGI. This CDR3 spans 11 amino acids. CDR3 nucleotides: TGTGCCAGCAGTAGGGGCGCTGAAGCTTTCTTT. Protein sequence: CASSRGAEAFF.